The rows below give T cell receptor beta chains drawn from one sample of a study of blood T cell repertoires in COVID-19. Sequencing used immunoSEQ multiplex PCR; TCRdb keeps in-frame clones, though not all of them. Of about 89,000 clones detected, 65% to 85% appear once; the ten largest clones hold roughly 6.3%. Sequencing used peripheral blood. The source of these receptors is a man aged 70-80 years with COVID-19, enrolled during active disease. Both conserved end residues are part of each CDR3. D genes are given only for firm matches. Not all rows give a size; the values are once, few, many and, for expanded clones, a class.

v_gene	j_gene	d_gene	abundance	CDR3aa	CDR3nt
TRBV7-2	TRBJ1-2	-	-	CASSPHQREQSNYGYTF	TGTGCCAGCAGCCCCCATCAAAGAGAACAGTCTAACTATGGCTACACCTTC
TRBV18	TRBJ1-2	TRBD1	-	CASSPPGQGHLHGYTF	TGTGCCAGCTCACCCCCGGGACAGGGTCATTTGCATGGCTACACCTTC
TRBV5-8	TRBJ1-5	-	-	CASSFRDGSNQPQHF	TGTGCCAGCAGCTTTCGAGATGGTAGCAATCAGCCCCAGCATTTT
TRBV20-1	TRBJ1-2	-	-	CSASLSDYGYTF	TGCAGTGCTAGTTTGTCAGATTATGGCTACACCTTC
TRBV5-1	TRBJ1-2	-	once	CASSLGGYLGYTF	TGCGCCAGCAGCTTGGGAGGGTATCTGGGCTACACCTTC
TRBV28	TRBJ2-7	TRBD2	-	CASRAGTSGSIHEQYF	TGTGCCAGCAGGGCCGGGACTAGCGGGAGTATCCACGAGCAGTACTTC
TRBV27	TRBJ2-6	-	-	CASSRREPGANVLTF	TGTGCCAGCAGTCGGAGAGAACCTGGGGCCAACGTCCTGACTTTC
TRBV4-3	TRBJ1-1	-	-	CASSQDEVRWTEAFF	TGCGCCAGCAGCCAAGATGAAGTGCGGTGGACTGAAGCTTTCTTT
TRBV7-2	TRBJ1-5	TRBD1	few	CASSLTGGFNQPQHF	TGTGCCAGCAGCTTGACAGGGGGTTTCAATCAGCCCCAGCATTTT
TRBV9	TRBJ1-2	-	-	CASSVGGQSSPNYGYTF	TGTGCCAGCAGCGTAGGTGGGCAGTCAAGTCCTAACTATGGCTACACCTTC
TRBV6-1	TRBJ1-2	-	-	CASSEAGQYGYTF	TGTGCCAGCAGTGAAGCGGGGCAGTATGGCTACACCTTC
TRBV19	TRBJ1-1	-	-	CATRRGRGDTEAFF	TGTGCCACGCGGCGGGGGAGGGGTGACACTGAAGCTTTCTTT
TRBV6-5	TRBJ2-7	-	-	CASSYRRHEQYF	TGTGCCAGCAGTTACCGGAGACACGAGCAGTACTTC
TRBV29-1	TRBJ1-2	TRBD1	-	CSVTGGHNYGYTF	TGCAGCGTGACAGGGGGACATAACTATGGCTACACCTTC
TRBV20-1	TRBJ2-2	-	-	CSASRAGELFF	TGCAGTGCTAGCCGGGCCGGGGAGCTGTTTTTT
TRBV10-3	TRBJ2-1	TRBD1	-	CAIRGQYNEQFF	TGTGCCATCAGGGGACAGTACAATGAGCAGTTCTTC
TRBV5-4	TRBJ1-1	-	-	CASSPGGGEAFF	TGTGCCAGCAGCCCCGGGGGAGGTGAAGCTTTCTTT
TRBV30	TRBJ2-3	-	-	CAWTPGRADTQYF	TGTGCCTGGACCCCGGGCAGGGCGGATACGCAGTATTTT
TRBV7-9	TRBJ2-7	TRBD1	once	CASSPEARGYEQYF	TGTGCCAGCAGCCCCGAGGCCAGGGGGTACGAGCAGTACTTC
TRBV5-1	TRBJ2-1	-	-	CASSLARWQGSYNEQFF	TGCGCCAGCAGCTTGGCCCGTTGGCAGGGGTCCTACAATGAGCAGTTCTTC
TRBV7-2	TRBJ2-5	TRBD2	-	CASSASGGGETQYF	TGTGCCAGCAGCGCCAGCGGGGGCGGGGAGACCCAGTACTTC
TRBV10-3	TRBJ1-3	-	-	CAISESGNRGNTIYF	TGTGCCATTTCCGAGTCGGGGAACCGTGGAAACACCATATATTTT
TRBV3-1/TRBV3-2	TRBJ2-3	-	-	CASSQGLLGTDTQYF	TGTGCCAGCAGCCAAGGACTACTTGGCACAGATACGCAGTATTTT
TRBV7-9	TRBJ1-2	TRBD1	-	CASSLGDRGFNYGYTF	TGTGCCAGCAGCTTAGGGGACAGGGGTTTTAACTATGGCTACACCTTC
TRBV28	TRBJ1-6	TRBD1	-	CASRTGTGVLPLHF	TGTGCCAGCAGAACCGGGACAGGTGTATTACCCCTCCACTTT
TRBV7-2	TRBJ1-1	-	-	CASSLASYSAEAFF	TGTGCCAGCAGCTTAGCCAGTTATAGCGCTGAAGCTTTCTTT
TRBV4-1	TRBJ2-3	TRBD1	-	CASSRDSSPSYTQYF	TGCGCCAGCAGCCGGGACAGTTCCCCATCTTATACGCAGTATTTT
TRBV5-1	TRBJ1-2	-	-	CASSSGPRQANYGYTF	TGCGCCAGCAGCTCGGGGCCTCGACAGGCTAACTATGGCTACACCTTC
TRBV6-5	TRBJ2-3	-	-	CATGDTTDTQYF	TGTGCCACCGGGGACACTACAGATACGCAGTATTTT
TRBV11-2	TRBJ2-7	-	-	CASSPAGSGYEQYF	TGTGCCAGCAGCCCCGCGGGTAGCGGCTACGAGCAGTACTTC
TRBV19	TRBJ1-5	-	-	CASSISAGVGQPQHF	TGTGCCAGTAGTATATCGGCGGGGGTGGGTCAGCCCCAGCATTTT
TRBV19	TRBJ1-3	TRBD1	-	CASSTRGTGAGNTIYF	TGTGCCAGTAGTACCCGCGGGACAGGGGCTGGAAACACCATATATTTT
TRBV11-3	TRBJ1-2	TRBD1	-	CASSRDRVSGYTF	TGTGCCAGCAGCCGTGACAGGGTCTCTGGCTACACCTTC
TRBV7-2	TRBJ2-7	-	-	CASRRTADSYEQYF	TGTGCCAGCAGGCGGACTGCGGATTCCTACGAGCAGTACTTC
TRBV2	TRBJ1-1	-	-	CASSEGTGWTEAFF	TGTGCCAGCAGTGAAGGAACGGGGTGGACTGAAGCTTTCTTT
TRBV7-2	TRBJ2-7	TRBD1	once	CASSLGQGTGEQYF	TGTGCCAGCAGCTTGGGACAGGGGACTGGAGAGCAGTACTTC
TRBV4-2	TRBJ1-2	-	-	CASSQETGSPYGYTF	TGTGCCAGCAGCCAAGAGACAGGTTCACCCTATGGCTACACCTTC
TRBV11-2	TRBJ1-1	-	-	CASSLLRGNTEAFF	TGTGCCAGCAGCCTACTAAGGGGGAACACTGAAGCTTTCTTT
TRBV18	TRBJ1-2	TRBD1	-	CASSPQTGAYYGYTF	TGTGCCAGCTCACCCCAGACAGGGGCCTACTATGGCTACACCTTC
TRBV6-5	TRBJ2-2	-	-	CASRRQGGGTGELFF	TGTGCCAGCAGACGACAGGGAGGCGGCACCGGGGAGCTGTTTTTT
TRBV3-1/TRBV3-2	TRBJ2-2	TRBD2	-	CASSQERLAGANTGELFF	TGTGCCAGCAGCCAAGAACGACTAGCGGGGGCGAACACCGGGGAGCTGTTTTTT
TRBV19	TRBJ1-5	-	-	CASSVGQTYSNQPQHF	TGTGCCAGTAGTGTAGGACAAACGTATAGCAATCAGCCCCAGCATTTT
TRBV3-1/TRBV3-2	TRBJ2-2	TRBD2	-	CASSQDLGRRTGELFF	TGTGCCAGCAGCCAAGATCTCGGGAGGCGTACCGGGGAGCTGTTTTTT
TRBV6-2/TRBV6-3	TRBJ1-6	-	-	CASSPRSVAGNSPLHF	TGTGCCAGCAGCCCCCGGTCTGTGGCGGGTAATTCACCCCTCCACTTT
TRBV19	TRBJ1-2	-	-	CASFRGDSTPNYGYTF	TGTGCCAGCTTCCGCGGGGATTCAACACCTAACTATGGCTACACCTTC
TRBV6-2/TRBV6-3	TRBJ1-1	-	-	CASSYTQGGAFF	TGTGCCAGCAGTTACACCCAGGGTGGCGCTTTCTTT
TRBV4-1	TRBJ2-3	TRBD2	once	CASSQRTGTSGKPDTQYF	TGCGCCAGCAGCCAGCGAACCGGGACTAGCGGGAAGCCAGATACGCAGTATTTT
TRBV12-2	TRBJ1-3	-	-	CASRLAAGGMNTIYF	TGTGCAAGTCGCTTAGCGGCAGGGGGCATGAACACCATATATTTT
TRBV7-9	TRBJ1-4	-	-	CASRKSLSTNEKLFF	TGTGCCAGCAGAAAATCCCTATCAACTAATGAAAAACTGTTTTTT
TRBV28	TRBJ1-5	TRBD1	-	CASRAGGAGPQHF	TGTGCCAGTCGAGCAGGGGGCGCGGGGCCCCAGCATTTT
TRBV9	TRBJ2-3	-	-	CASSVATSHTDTQYF	TGTGCCAGCAGCGTAGCAACCTCACACACAGATACGCAGTATTTT
TRBV29-1	TRBJ2-2	TRBD2	-	CSVDFSGRSGELFF	TGCAGCGTTGATTTTAGCGGGCGGTCCGGGGAGCTGTTTTTT
TRBV6-5	TRBJ1-5	-	medium-sized	CASSYGGRYSNQPQHF	TGTGCCAGCAGTTACGGGGGCAGATATAGCAATCAGCCCCAGCATTTT
TRBV15	TRBJ2-3	-	few	CATSRDLGAGTDTQYF	TGTGCCACCAGCAGAGATTTGGGGGCCGGCACAGATACGCAGTATTTT
TRBV28	TRBJ2-7	-	-	CASSPAGSSKNEQYF	TGTGCCAGCAGTCCCGCCGGGTCGTCTAAAAACGAGCAGTACTTC
TRBV11-3	TRBJ1-1	TRBD1	-	CASSSNRDRDNTEAFF	TGTGCCAGCAGCTCTAACCGGGACAGGGACAACACTGAAGCTTTCTTT
TRBV7-9	TRBJ1-3	-	-	CASSLVWDNSGNTIYF	TGTGCCAGCAGCTTAGTATGGGACAACTCTGGAAACACCATATATTTT